This T cell receptor beta chain came from a study of cytomegalovirus exposure and HLA in healthy donors. Overall study: HLA-typed donors contributed about 85 million unique TCRs, which were held in an early data release.

Regarding this clone: Antigen specificity is unknown.

Study-level points and caveats: Among TCR beta chains, those listed as cytomegalovirus-associated numbered fewer than 200. Presence/absence analyses assumed roughly uniform sequencing depth across donors, which may not hold. Among the most significant clusters, several appeared linked to common viral pathogens in a later analysis.

Primers included in the PCR were 60 Vbeta and 13 Jbeta primers. The assay was immunoSEQ multiplex PCR, and TCRdb's table has in-frame clones only and misses some. There are 130,000 or so clones in the sample; around 80% occur only once, and about 3.4% lies in the top ten. Per germline, CDR1 SGHTS and CDR2 YDEGEE. V was trimmed by 2 bases and J by 4 bases, leaving 15 bases between them. The CDR3 is 15 residues long. The clonotype originates from a man in his late teens or twenties in good health and CMV-seropositive. The chain has TRBV5-8 and TRBJ2-5; weak D call: TRBD2 (6 bases). The sequenced sample was PBMCs. The CDR3: CASSFGDGGGETQYF. The CDR3 nucleotides are TGTGCCAGCAGCTTCGGGGACGGGGGTGGAGAGACCCAGTACTTC.